This TCR beta chain was identified in a study of cytomegalovirus exposure and HLA in healthy donors. Study-wide findings and caveats: The authors listed roughly 150 TCR beta chains as cytomegalovirus-associated. Most TCR sequences were rare, but some public TCRs occurred in many donors.

For this clone: What it recognizes is unknown.

CDR3 length equals 16 residues. Looked up from germline, CDR1 is KGHSH and CDR2 is LQKENI. PCR employed 60 Vbeta and 13 Jbeta primers. Only in-frame clones appear in the TCRdb table, and some are missing; sequencing was by immunoSEQ multiplex PCR. The sample includes some 95,000 clones, approximately 72% of them seen just once. The chain is built from TRBV18 and TRBJ2-5; 15 bases line up with TRBD2. The DNA end favors TRBJ2-7, so the J call may be wrong. This sequence originates from a woman aged 40 to 50 in good health and CMV-seropositive. Specimen: PBMCs. In DNA, the CDR3 is TGTGCCAGCTCATCCGGACTAGCGGGAGGGCCTTACGAGCAGTACTTC. The encoded protein is CASSSGLAGGPYEQYF.